This T cell receptor beta chain was captured by sequencing in a study of early T cells in non-severe SARS-CoV-2 infection (dated by TCRdb to the early 2020s). For context, the study as a whole: Bulk RNA from unsorted whole blood was used for TCR sequencing, so alpha and beta chains could not be paired. What the research found in general, with its limitations: VDJdb matching was skewed toward anti-spike CD8 responses, so virus-specific expansions were likely underestimated and private and CD4 specificities were missed.

Set within a cohort of healthcare workers in London, UK, this nested case-control study involved weekly PCR testing of nasopharyngeal swabs along with blood sampling. Healthcare workers were recruited between 23 and 31 March 2020, during the week of the UK lockdown, and were followed weekly for up to about 15 weeks. Notes on this clonotype: Which antigen it targets is not known. Within one base of it there is no much larger clone, and no base qualities were kept.

CDR1 is given as KGHSH and CDR2 as LQKENI, both from the germline V gene. The trim is 0 bases for V and 7 bases for J, with a gap of 15 bases between the germline ends. Inclusive of the bounding cysteine and phenylalanine, the CDR3 is 15 residues long. The only DNA kept is the CDR3, 45 bases in frame from the first base. Receptor libraries were prepared by 5' RACE. These reads were obtained on a NextSeq 500. In the TCR library protocol, unique molecular identifiers were attached to individual cDNA molecules to correct for PCR bias and sequencing error. Both TCR alpha and beta chains were sequenced, and tight co-correlation was observed between alpha and beta sequence abundances in each sample. The authors' pipeline ran thus. Decombinator V4 was used to annotate TCR sequences for V gene, J gene and CDR3. TCRs were defined as expanded if a significant change between any two time points was detected under a Poisson model with p below 0.0001. Abundances of TCRs were expressed as counts per million after normalisation to the total number of TCRs sequenced in each sample. MAIT TCRs were defined by TRAV1-2 paired with TRAJ12, TRAJ20 or TRAJ33, and iNKT TCRs by TRAV10 paired with TRAJ18. VDJdb, accessed on 1 November 2021, was searched for TCRs annotated for CMV, EBV and SARS-CoV-2, and TCRs annotated for more than one antigen were excluded. The raw public reads went through TCRdb reprocessing: fastp at Q25, MiXCR clone calling, in-frame beta chains kept. Rows matching on CDR3 protein sequence are summarized as one entry with the most common DNA and genes. It is TCRdb's table, rather than the study itself, that gives the V and J calls and clone size. The sample table records more than 45,000 distinct CDR3 sequences; roughly an eighth of these occur just once. The ten top clones hold less than 4.5% of the sample.

The chain is encoded by TRBV18 joined to TRBJ2-5; the D region possibly corresponds to TRBD2 (6 bases align). The origin of this receptor is an adult who was a healthcare worker with PCR-confirmed SARS-CoV-2 infection or an uninfected control (not recorded which). The sequenced sample consisted of whole blood. The CDR3 has the sequence CASSPPGTGEGTQYF. The DNA is as follows: TGTGCCAGCTCACCACCTGGAACGGGGGAAGGGACCCAGTACTTC.